These 25 T cell receptor beta chains share one sample of origin, sequenced in a study of cytomegalovirus exposure and HLA in healthy donors (dated by TCRdb to the late 2010s). Library generation was performed with the immunoSEQ multiplex PCR assay. TCRdb obtained this table from immuneACCESS and retained in-frame rearrangements with V and J assigned. These tables miss some clones; where compared with another copy, unresolved V genes account for less than half of the shortfall, and the remainder is unexplained. The table for this sample lists about 140,000 clones; less than 95% of them were counted only once. Roughly 1.9% of the sample rests with the top ten. Source material: PBMCs. Every receptor here comes from a man between 18 and 35 years old in good health and CMV-seropositive.

The chain is built from TRBV28 and TRBJ2-6; the match to TRBD1 covers 7 bases. The trim removed 5 bases at V and 2 bases at J, leaving 12 bases unmatched. The germline V gene has CDR1 MDHEN and CDR2 SYDVKM. The CDR3 has 18 amino acids. This CDR3 reads CASSPRTGHQTGANVLTF. The CDR3 nucleotides are TGTGCCAGCAGTCCCCGGACAGGCCACCAAACTGGGGCCAACGTCCTGACTTTC.

The J gene is TRBJ2-2, the V gene TRBV5-1; D may be TRBD1 (6 bases). Germline CDR1 SGHRS, CDR2 YFSETQ. V shed 4 bases and J shed 3 bases, with 16 bases lying between them. This CDR3 has 16 residues. CDR3 sequence (DNA): TGCGCCAGCAGCGGCCGGACAGTTGTGGACACCGGGGAGCTGTTTTTT. Amino acid sequence: CASSGRTVVDTGELFF.

This chain connects TRBV7-8 to TRBJ2-7; TRBD1 agrees at 8 bases. The CDR3 totals 16 residues. Losses at the gene ends were 5 bases for V and 2 bases for J; bases not matched to a gene: 11. Germline CDR1 and CDR2: SGHVS and FQNEAQ. In DNA form, the CDR3 reads TGTGCCAGCAGCCCAATTCCGGACAGGGACGCCTACGAGCAGTACTTC. Translating gives CASSPIPDRDAYEQYF.

The chain links TRBV7-2 to TRBJ2-7, with 7 bases that match TRBD1. The germline V gene has CDR1 SGHTA and CDR2 FQGNSA. V lost 0 bases and J lost 2; bases outside the gene matches: 4. The CDR3 runs to 15 residues. For the CDR3, the DNA is TGTGCCAGCAGCTTAGCAGGGGGCGCGGCCTACGAGCAGTACTTC. It encodes CASSLAGGAAYEQYF. The whole variable domain, remainder taken from reference TRBV7-2 and TRBJ2-7, is GAGVSQSPSNKVTEKGKDVELRCDPISGHTALYWYRQSLGQGLEFLIYFQGNSAPDKSGLPSDRFSAERTGGSVSTLTIQRTQQEDSAVYLCASSLAGGAAYEQYFGPGTRLTVT.

This clone was seen once. This chain joins TRBV5-1 and TRBJ2-5; 9 bases map to TRBD1. V trimming: 3 bases; J trimming: 4 bases; junction bases outside the gene matches: 7. The CDR3 totals 15 residues. Germline CDR1 SGHRS, CDR2 YFSETQ. CDR3 nucleotide sequence: TGCGCCAGCAGCTGGGCCGGGACAGGGTTAGAGACCCAGTACTTC. Translation gives CASSWAGTGLETQYF. Filled out from reference TRBV5-1 and TRBJ2-5, the complete variable domain reads KAGVTQTPRYLIKTRGQQVTLSCSPISGHRSVSWYQQTPGQGLQFLFEYFSETQRNKGNFPGRFSGRQFSNSRSEMNVSTLELGDSALYLCASSWAGTGLETQYFGPGTRLLVL.

The chain recombines TRBV27 with TRBJ2-1; D possibly corresponds to TRBD2 (5 bases). V shed 7 bases and J shed 6 bases, with 10 bases lying between them. This CDR3 spans 12 amino acids. From germline, CDR1 is MNHEY and CDR2 SMNVEV (reference sequence). This chain's CDR3 is CASMAGTNEQFF. CDR3 nucleotide sequence: TGTGCCAGCATGGCGGGCACCAATGAGCAGTTCTTC.

The chain joins TRBV27 to TRBJ2-7; 8 bases are shared with TRBD1. The V and J ends lost 1 base and 3 bases, in that order; junction bases with no gene match: 5. CDR1 and CDR2 from the germline V gene are MNHEY and SMNVEV (reference sequence). The CDR3 length is 15 residues. The CDR3 loop is CASSLFRGPLYEQYF. In DNA, the CDR3 is TGTGCCAGCAGTTTATTCAGGGGGCCCCTCTACGAGCAGTACTTC.

This clone has only one observation. The chain uses TRBV6-1 and TRBJ1-5; possible D gene TRBD1, 6 bases. The V gene's germline CDR1 is MNHNS and CDR2 SASEGT. CDR3 size: 14 residues. The V gene lost 3 bases and the J gene lost 3 bases, with 9 bases spanning the gap. In DNA form, the CDR3 reads TGTGCCAGCAGTGACAGGGGATACAATCAGCCCCAGCATTTT. Encoded protein: CASSDRGYNQPQHF.

This clone appeared once. This chain uses TRBV18 with TRBJ1-2, with no clear D. Trimming removed 2 bases at V and 5 bases at J, with 18 bases between. The CDR3 has 16 amino acids. Looked up from germline, CDR1 is KGHSH and CDR2 is LQKENI. CDR3 nucleotide sequence: TGTGCCAGCTCACCAGGACCGGGAACGGAAGGGTATGGCTACACCTTC. It yields the protein CASSPGPGTEGYGYTF. The entire variable domain, with the rest obtained from reference TRBV18 and TRBJ1-2, is as follows: NAGVMQNPRHLVRRRGQEARLRCSPMKGHSHVYWYRQLPEEGLKFMVYLQKENIIDESGMPKERFSAEFPKEGPSILRIQQVVRGDSAAYFCASSPGPGTEGYGYTFGSGTRLTVV.

This clone was detected once. V gene TRBV5-1 combines with J gene TRBJ2-7, with 9 bases aligning to TRBD1. CDR1 and CDR2 from the germline V gene are SGHRS and YFSETQ. This CDR3 contains 13 residues. V gave up 4 bases and J gave up 5 bases; unmatched junction bases: 4. The CDR3 spells CASSPGTGNEQYF. The CDR3 bases are TGCGCCAGCAGCCCCGGGACAGGGAACGAGCAGTACTTC. The whole variable domain, filled in from reference TRBV5-1 and TRBJ2-7, reads KAGVTQTPRYLIKTRGQQVTLSCSPISGHRSVSWYQQTPGQGLQFLFEYFSETQRNKGNFPGRFSGRQFSNSRSEMNVSTLELGDSALYLCASSPGTGNEQYFGPGTRLTVT.

The CDR3 reads CASSFGGETQYF. The CDR3 coding sequence is TGTGCCAGCAGCTTTGGGGGGGAGACCCAGTACTTC. V and J are TRBV11-3 and TRBJ2-5, with a tentative D call TRBD2 (6 bases). The CDR3 is 12 residues long. Trimming stripped 3 bases from V and 5 bases from J, with 7 bases between. Germline CDR1 reads SGHNT; CDR2 reads YENEEA. The complete variable domain, with remaining parts taken from reference TRBV11-3 and TRBJ2-5, reads EAGVVQSPRYKIIEKKQPVAFWCNPISGHNTLYWYLQNLGQGPELLIRYENEEAVDDSQLPKDRFSAERLKGVDSTLKIQPAELGDSAVYLCASSFGGETQYFGPGTRLLVL.

This clone was found once. The rearrangement uses TRBV18 and TRBJ2-3, with D possibly matching TRBD2 (5 bases). CDR1 and CDR2 from the germline V gene are KGHSH and LQKENI. Trimming took 3 bases from V and 0 from J, leaving 10 bases between them. The CDR3 is made up of 15 amino acids. This CDR3 is CASSPDSTSTDTQYF. In DNA form, the CDR3 reads TGTGCCAGCTCACCGGACTCCACTAGCACAGATACGCAGTATTTT. Variable domain in full (rest from reference TRBV18 and TRBJ2-3): NAGVMQNPRHLVRRRGQEARLRCSPMKGHSHVYWYRQLPEEGLKFMVYLQKENIIDESGMPKERFSAEFPKEGPSILRIQQVVRGDSAAYFCASSPDSTSTDTQYFGPGTRLTVL.

The chain recombines TRBV7-8 with TRBJ2-1, with D possibly being TRBD2 (6 bases). Germline V gives CDR1 SGHVS, CDR2 FQNEAQ. V was pared by 6 bases and J by 0 bases, with 12 bases between. This CDR3 is built from 15 residues. CDR3 coding DNA: TGTGCCAGCAGAGGGCGGAGGGGCTCCTACAATGAGCAGTTCTTC. Translated, it gives CASRGRRGSYNEQFF. Based on the CDR3 plus reference TRBV7-8 and TRBJ2-1, the full variable domain is GAGVSQSPRYKVAKRGQDVALRCDPISGHVSLFWYQQALGQGPEFLTYFQNEAQLDKSGLPSDRFFAERPEGSVSTLKIQRTQQEDSAVYLCASRGRRGSYNEQFFGPGTRLTVL.

The rearrangement uses TRBV5-1 and TRBJ2-3; 9 bases are a match to TRBD2. V trimming: 4 bases; J trimming: 7 bases; junction bases outside the gene matches: 10. The CDR3 consists of 15 residues. Germline V gives CDR1 SGHRS, CDR2 YFSETQ. CDR3 in amino acids: CASSTAGGRGNTQYF. In DNA form, the CDR3 reads TGCGCCAGCAGCACAGCGGGAGGTAGAGGAAATACGCAGTATTTT.

The V call is TRBV28, the J call TRBJ2-7; TRBD1 agrees at 8 bases. V lost 5 bases to trimming and J lost 2 bases; unmatched junction nucleotides: 5. Looked up from germline, CDR1 is MDHEN and CDR2 is SYDVKM. The CDR3 length is 14 residues. The CDR3 coding sequence is TGTGCCAGCAGTACAGGACAGGGTGCCTACGAGCAGTACTTC. It specifies CASSTGQGAYEQYF.

This clone was seen just once. The J gene is TRBJ2-2, the V gene TRBV6-5, with 7 bases that match TRBD1. Trimming took 4 bases from V and 3 from J; bases not matched to a gene: 2. This CDR3 is built from 14 residues. Per germline, CDR1 MNHEY and CDR2 SVGAGI. CDR3 residues: CASSWDRDTGELFF. CDR3 DNA: TGTGCCAGCAGTTGGGACAGAGACACCGGGGAGCTGTTTTTT.

V is TRBV19 and J is TRBJ2-2; D remains ambiguous. The ends were cut back, 5 bases at V and 4 bases at J, with 8 bases in the middle. This CDR3 has 13 residues. Per the germline V gene, CDR1 is LNHDA and CDR2 is SQIVND (reference sequence). CDR3 in DNA: TGTGCCAGTAGTGCTTACTTCACCGGGGAGCTGTTTTTT. Its translation: CASSAYFTGELFF.

The rearrangement links TRBV18 to TRBJ1-1; D is unclear. Trimming pared 3 bases from V and 2 bases from J, leaving 10 bases between. The CDR3 is 14 residues long. Per the germline V gene, CDR1 is KGHSH and CDR2 is LQKENI. CDR3 amino acids: CASSPTRGNTEAFF. For the CDR3, the DNA is TGTGCCAGCTCACCTACCCGGGGAAACACTGAAGCTTTCTTT. Supplemented by reference TRBV18 and TRBJ1-1, the full variable domain reads NAGVMQNPRHLVRRRGQEARLRCSPMKGHSHVYWYRQLPEEGLKFMVYLQKENIIDESGMPKERFSAEFPKEGPSILRIQQVVRGDSAAYFCASSPTRGNTEAFFGQGTRLTVV.

The gene calls are TRBV6-1 and TRBJ1-2, with 7 bases identical to TRBD1. The ends lost 5 bases at V and 2 bases at J; junction bases unmatched: 2. This CDR3 region has 13 residues. Per the germline V gene, CDR1 is MNHNS and CDR2 is SASEGT. The CDR3 DNA is TGTGCCAGCAGTAACAGGGGAAACTATGGCTACACCTTC. Translated: CASSNRGNYGYTF.

In its sample, this clone was seen once. The chain links TRBV30 to TRBJ1-1; no clear D gene. Trimming left V 0 bases short and J 0 bases short, with 8 bases between. The CDR3 contains 14 residues. Germline V gene lookup returns CDR1 GTSNPN and CDR2 SVGIG (reference sequence). The CDR3 sequence: CAWSVLRVNTEAFF. In DNA form, the CDR3 reads TGTGCCTGGAGTGTATTGCGGGTGAACACTGAAGCTTTCTTT.

The chain employs TRBV29-1 and TRBJ2-7, with TRBD1 matching 8 bases. This CDR3 has 12 residues. V was clipped by 7 bases and J by 5 bases; unmatched bases: 7. Germline CDR1 SQVTM, CDR2 ANQGSEA. The chain's CDR3 is CSGRTGRNEQYF. DNA of the CDR3: TGCAGCGGCAGGACAGGGCGCAACGAGCAGTACTTC.

The chain links TRBV7-9 to TRBJ2-6; a weak D match, TRBD1 (6 bases). V lost 4 bases and J 4 bases, leaving 11 bases between the germline ends. Germline V CDR1 and CDR2: SEHNR, FQNEAQ (reference sequence). The CDR3 length is 15 residues. CDR3 protein: CASSYRVRGANVLTF. CDR3 DNA sequence: TGTGCCAGCAGCTACAGGGTGCGGGGGGCCAACGTCCTGACTTTC.

V gene TRBV5-5 combines with J gene TRBJ2-5; D gene ambiguous. Trimming removed 0 bases at V and 5 bases at J, with 11 bases between. Germline lookup yields CDR1 SGHKS and CDR2 YYEKEE (reference sequence). The CDR3 sequence is 14 residues long. This CDR3 is CASSLGPSRETQYF. Here the CDR3 DNA reads TGTGCCAGCAGCTTGGGACCCTCGAGGGAGACCCAGTACTTC.

This clone has just one count. The rearrangement links TRBV7-6 to TRBJ2-3; 13 positions match TRBD2. The CDR3 covers 16 residues. The J segment lost 3 bases and the V segment lost 5 bases, leaving 5 bases of the junction unmatched. Looked up from germline, CDR1 is SGHVS and CDR2 is FNYEAQ. The CDR3 DNA reads as TGTGCCAGCAGCCGACTAGCGGGAGGCCTGACAGATACGCAGTATTTT. Protein product: CASSRLAGGLTDTQYF.

The chain combines TRBV19 with TRBJ1-1, with a tentative D call TRBD1 (6 bases). In germline, CDR1 is LNHDA, CDR2 SQIVND (reference sequence). The CDR3 is 17 amino acids. V was pared by 5 bases and J by 4 bases, with 23 bases between. CDR3 protein: CASSSPNRAGLGTEAFF. CDR3 coding DNA: TGTGCCAGTAGTTCACCCAACAGGGCAGGGCTGGGCACTGAAGCTTTCTTT.